The next 13 T cell receptor beta chains were all read from a single sample in a study of CD8 T cells in ankylosing spondylitis. General observations from the study: Blood of patients with ankylosing spondylitis appeared to be characterized by a TCR beta motif of several highly homologous variants.

Via MiXCR, TCRdb re-called the 5' RACE reads, giving one row per CDR3 protein. The sample contains 350,000 to 550,000 distinct CDR3 sequences, roughly 25% of which appear only once. Their specific antigens are unknown. The sequencing input was blood, either unsorted or a sorted T cell fraction (not recorded which). The receptors were gathered from a male donor with ankylosing spondylitis.

The gene calls are TRBV28 and TRBJ1-1, with 8 bases matching TRBD1. This CDR3 has 14 residues. Germline lookup yields CDR1 MDHEN and CDR2 SYDVKM. V dropped 4 bases and J dropped 4; count of bases not matched to a gene: 5. CDR3 DNA sequence: TGTGCCAGCAGTTGGACAGGGCAGACCACTGAAGCTTTCTTT. Translated: CASSWTGQTTEAFF.

The J gene is TRBJ2-3, the V gene TRBV20-1; D unclear. CDR3 length equals 13 residues. Germline values: CDR1 DFQATT, CDR2 SNEGSKA (reference sequence). Deletions cut 5 bases from V and 5 bases from J, with 14 bases between. CDR3 protein: CSAPRPGGDTQYF. CDR3 DNA: TGCAGTGCTCCCCGCCCAGGTGGAGATACGCAGTATTTT.

The genes are TRBV20-1 and TRBJ1-3; 7 bases fit TRBD1. The CDR3 has 15 amino acids. The germline V gene has CDR1 DFQATT and CDR2 SNEGSKA (reference sequence). Trimming removed 3 bases from V and 1 base from J; junction bases left unmatched: 6. The CDR3 is CSARDRTNSGNTIYF. The CDR3 region has the DNA TGCAGTGCTAGGGACAGGACAAATTCTGGAAACACCATATATTTT.

V gene TRBV18 combines with J gene TRBJ1-1; D possibly corresponds to TRBD1 (5 bases). CDR3 length: 16 residues. Trimming took 2 bases from V and 1 from J, leaving 14 bases between them. CDR1 and CDR2 (germline): KGHSH, LQKENI. The CDR3, as DNA: TGTGCCAGCTCACCAGCAGGGTCCCGCGGGAACACTGAAGCTTTCTTT. Translated, it gives CASSPAGSRGNTEAFF.

This clonotype was counted between two and nine times. The rearrangement uses TRBV11-2 and TRBJ2-2; 7 positions agree with TRBD1. Losses at the gene ends were 5 bases for V and 7 bases for J; bases not matched to a gene: 7. CDR1 and CDR2 (germline): SGHAT, FQNNGV. This CDR3 region has 14 residues. CDR3 bases: TGTGCCAGCAGCAGAGACAGGGTCAGCGGGGAGCTGTTTTTT. Translation gives CASSRDRVSGELFF.

The chain employs TRBV12-3 or TRBV12-4 and TRBJ2-7; 13 positions match TRBD2. V shed 4 bases and J 6 bases; nucleotides not matched to a gene: 12. CDR3 length: 17 amino acids. The CDR3 coding sequence is TGTGCCAGCAGTTCACTCAAACTAGCGGGAGGGCCTCTCGAGCAGTACTTC. It encodes CASSSLKLAGGPLEQYF.

The rearrangement links TRBV7-6 to TRBJ1-6; D uncertain. Trimming left V 3 bases short and J 7 bases short, with 10 bases between. The CDR3 covers 14 residues. CDR1 is SGHVS, CDR2 FNYEAQ, per germline. CDR3 sequence: CASSFGQENSPLHF. The CDR3 DNA is TGTGCCAGCAGCTTTGGTCAGGAGAATTCACCCCTCCACTTT. The entire variable domain, with the rest obtained from reference TRBV7-6 and TRBJ1-6, is as follows: GAGVSQSPRYKVTKRGQDVALRCDPISGHVSLYWYRQALGQGPEFLTYFNYEAQQDKSGLPNDRFSAERPEGSISTLTIQRTEQRDSAMYRCASSFGQENSPLHFGNGTRLTVT.

V is TRBV20-1 and J is TRBJ2-7; 8 nucleotides line up with TRBD1. V gave up 4 bases and J gave up 0 bases; unmatched junction bases: 5. Germline V gives CDR1 DFQATT, CDR2 SNEGSKA (reference sequence). The CDR3 is made up of 14 amino acids. The CDR3 here is CSATQGASSYEQYF. DNA for the CDR3: TGCAGTGCTACTCAGGGGGCGAGCTCCTACGAGCAGTACTTC.

This clonotype was recorded many times. The CDR3, as DNA: TGTGCCAGCAGCTCCCCTCGACAGTTCAACTATGGCTACACCTTC. It is translated as CASSSPRQFNYGYTF. V is TRBV11-2 and J is TRBJ1-2, with D perhaps matching TRBD1 (5 bases). In germline, CDR1 is SGHAT, CDR2 FQNNGV. V lost 4 bases, J lost 2 bases, and 14 bases lay in between. The length of the CDR3 is 15 residues.

This chain uses TRBV20-1 with TRBJ1-1; D ambiguous. Trimming took off 7 bases at V and 1 base at J, with 4 bases between the two ends. The CDR3 length is 10 residues. Germline assignment: CDR1 DFQATT and CDR2 SNEGSKA (reference sequence). The DNA of the CDR3 is TGCAGTGTGGAGAACACTGAAGCTTTCTTT. It encodes CSVENTEAFF.

The chain couples TRBV5-1 to TRBJ1-1; D call uncertain. V was shortened by 4 bases and J by 0 bases, with 13 bases between the two germline ends. Germline V gene lookup returns CDR1 SGHRS and CDR2 YFSETQ. This CDR3 region has 15 residues. CDR3 amino acids: CASSTSHAMNTEAFF. The CDR3 DNA is TGCGCCAGCAGCACAAGCCATGCCATGAACACTGAAGCTTTCTTT. Full variable domain (missing parts from reference TRBV5-1 and TRBJ1-1): KAGVTQTPRYLIKTRGQQVTLSCSPISGHRSVSWYQQTPGQGLQFLFEYFSETQRNKGNFPGRFSGRQFSNSRSEMNVSTLELGDSALYLCASSTSHAMNTEAFFGQGTRLTVV.

The J gene is TRBJ2-1, the V gene TRBV6-5, with 7 bases lining up with TRBD2. Germline V gene data show CDR1 as MNHEY and CDR2 as SVGAGI. J gave up 10 bases and V 0 bases, and 6 bases lay outside the gene matches. CDR3 size: 14 residues. The chain's CDR3 is CASSYSKRDFEQFF. CDR3 bases: TGTGCCAGCAGTTACTCTAAGCGGGATTTCGAGCAGTTCTTC.

This rearrangement joins TRBV5-1 to TRBJ2-5, with 8 nucleotides matching TRBD2. The CDR3 has 15 residues. Germline assignment: CDR1 SGHRS and CDR2 YFSETQ. V dropped 2 bases and J dropped 2; count of bases not matched to a gene: 5. CDR3 sequence reads: CASSFMAGGQETQYF. DNA of the CDR3: TGCGCCAGCAGCTTCATGGCGGGGGGTCAAGAGACCCAGTACTTC.